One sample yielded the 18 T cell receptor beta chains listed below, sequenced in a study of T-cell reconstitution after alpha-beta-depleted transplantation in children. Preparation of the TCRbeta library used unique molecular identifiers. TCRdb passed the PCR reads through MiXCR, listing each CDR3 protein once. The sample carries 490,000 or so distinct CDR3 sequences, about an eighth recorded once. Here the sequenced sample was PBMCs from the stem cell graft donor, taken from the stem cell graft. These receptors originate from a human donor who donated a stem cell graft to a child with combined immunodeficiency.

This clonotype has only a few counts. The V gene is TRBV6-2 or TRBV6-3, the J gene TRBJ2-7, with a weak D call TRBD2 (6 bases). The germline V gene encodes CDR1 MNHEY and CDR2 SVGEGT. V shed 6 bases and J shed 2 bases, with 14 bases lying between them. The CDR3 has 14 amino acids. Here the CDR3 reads CASRTGTGTYEQYF. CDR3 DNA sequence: TGTGCCAGCAGAACCGGGACTGGAACCTACGAGCAGTACTTC.

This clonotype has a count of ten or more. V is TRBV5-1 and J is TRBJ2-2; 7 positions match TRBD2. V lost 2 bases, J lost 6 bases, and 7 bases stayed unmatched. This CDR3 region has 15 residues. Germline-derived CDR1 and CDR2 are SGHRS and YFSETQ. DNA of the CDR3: TGCGCCAGCAGCTTAGTGAAGCGGGACGCCGGGGAGCTGTTTTTT. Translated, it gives CASSLVKRDAGELFF.

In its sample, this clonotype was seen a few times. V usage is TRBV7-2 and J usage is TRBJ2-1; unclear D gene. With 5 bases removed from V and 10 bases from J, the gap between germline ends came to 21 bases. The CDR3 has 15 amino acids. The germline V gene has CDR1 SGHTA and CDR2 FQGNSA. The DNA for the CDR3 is TGTGCCAGCAGCCAACTCACCTCGGACCTCCTAGAGCAGTTCTTC. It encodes CASSQLTSDLLEQFF.

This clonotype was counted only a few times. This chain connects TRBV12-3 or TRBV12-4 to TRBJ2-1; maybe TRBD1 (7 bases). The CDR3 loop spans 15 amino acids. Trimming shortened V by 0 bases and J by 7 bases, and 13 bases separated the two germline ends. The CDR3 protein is CASSLANAGGNEQFF. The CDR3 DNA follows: TGTGCCAGCAGTTTAGCAAACGCAGGGGGGAATGAGCAGTTCTTC.

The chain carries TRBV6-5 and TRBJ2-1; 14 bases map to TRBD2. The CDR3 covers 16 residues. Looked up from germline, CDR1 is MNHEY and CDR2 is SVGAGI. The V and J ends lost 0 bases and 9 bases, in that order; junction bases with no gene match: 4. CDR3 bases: TGTGCCAGCAGTTACTCGGGACTAGCGGGAGCACCTGAGCAGTTCTTC. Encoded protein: CASSYSGLAGAPEQFF.

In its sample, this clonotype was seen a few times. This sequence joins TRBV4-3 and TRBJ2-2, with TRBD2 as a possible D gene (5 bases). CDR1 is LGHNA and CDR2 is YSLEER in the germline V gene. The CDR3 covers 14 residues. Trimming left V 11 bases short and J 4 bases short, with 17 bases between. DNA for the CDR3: TGCGCCTCCCGGCTAGCACCGACCACCGGGGAGCTGTTTTTT. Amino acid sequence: CASRLAPTTGELFF.

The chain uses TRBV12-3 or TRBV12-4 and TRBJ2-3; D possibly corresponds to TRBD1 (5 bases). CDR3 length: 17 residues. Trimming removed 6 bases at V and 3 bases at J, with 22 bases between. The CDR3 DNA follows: TGTGCCAGCAGCGGCGACTTTGGGGCCTACTCAACAGATACGCAGTATTTT. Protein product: CASSGDFGAYSTDTQYF.

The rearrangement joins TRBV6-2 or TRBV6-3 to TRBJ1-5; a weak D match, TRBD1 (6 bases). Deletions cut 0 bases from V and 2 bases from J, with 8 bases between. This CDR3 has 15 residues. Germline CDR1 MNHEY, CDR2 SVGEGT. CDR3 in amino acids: CASSYSRTGNQPQHF. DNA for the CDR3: TGTGCCAGCAGTTACTCGAGGACAGGCAATCAGCCCCAGCATTTT.

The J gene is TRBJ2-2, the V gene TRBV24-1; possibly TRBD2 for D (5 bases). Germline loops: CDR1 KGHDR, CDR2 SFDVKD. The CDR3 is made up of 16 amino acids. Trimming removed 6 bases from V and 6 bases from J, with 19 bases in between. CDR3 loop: CATSPVATTNAGELFF. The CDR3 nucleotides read TGTGCCACCAGTCCTGTCGCGACTACAAACGCCGGGGAGCTGTTTTTT.

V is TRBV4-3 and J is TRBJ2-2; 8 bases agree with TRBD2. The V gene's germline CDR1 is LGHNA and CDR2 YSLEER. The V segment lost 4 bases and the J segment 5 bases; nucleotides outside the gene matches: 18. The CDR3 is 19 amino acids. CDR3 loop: CASSLTRLAGSAGTGELFF. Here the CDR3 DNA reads TGCGCCAGCAGCCTCACCCGATTAGCGGGGAGCGCGGGGACCGGGGAGCTGTTTTTT.

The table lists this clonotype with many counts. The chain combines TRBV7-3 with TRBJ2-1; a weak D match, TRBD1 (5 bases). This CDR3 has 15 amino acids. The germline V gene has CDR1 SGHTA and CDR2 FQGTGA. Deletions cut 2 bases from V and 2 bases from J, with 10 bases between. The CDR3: CASSLEWTPYNEQFF. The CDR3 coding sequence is TGTGCCAGCAGCTTAGAATGGACACCCTACAATGAGCAGTTCTTC.

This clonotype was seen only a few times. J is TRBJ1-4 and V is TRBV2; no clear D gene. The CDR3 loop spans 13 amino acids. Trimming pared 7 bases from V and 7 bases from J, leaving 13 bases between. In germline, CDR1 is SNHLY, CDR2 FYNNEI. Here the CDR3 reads CASTQFRGEKLFF. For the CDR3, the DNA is TGTGCCAGCACTCAGTTTCGCGGTGAAAAACTGTTTTTT.

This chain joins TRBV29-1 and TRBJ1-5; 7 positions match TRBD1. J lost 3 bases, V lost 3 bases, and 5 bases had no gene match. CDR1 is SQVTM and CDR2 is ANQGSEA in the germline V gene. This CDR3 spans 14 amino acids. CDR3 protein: CSVDTGDPNQPQHF. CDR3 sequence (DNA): TGCAGCGTTGACACAGGGGATCCCAATCAGCCCCAGCATTTT. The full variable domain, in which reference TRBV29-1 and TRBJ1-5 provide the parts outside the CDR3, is SAVISQKPSRDICQRGTSLTIQCQVDSQVTMMFWYRQQPGQSLTLIATANQGSEATYESGFVIDKFPISRPNLTFSTLTVSNMSPEDSSIYLCSVDTGDPNQPQHFGDGTRLSIL.

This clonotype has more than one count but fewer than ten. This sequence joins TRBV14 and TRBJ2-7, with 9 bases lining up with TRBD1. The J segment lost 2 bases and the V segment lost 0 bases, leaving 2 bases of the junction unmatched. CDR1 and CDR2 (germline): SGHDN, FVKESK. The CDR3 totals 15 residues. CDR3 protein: CASSQETGGPYEQYF. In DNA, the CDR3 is TGTGCCAGCAGCCAAGAAACAGGGGGCCCCTACGAGCAGTACTTC.

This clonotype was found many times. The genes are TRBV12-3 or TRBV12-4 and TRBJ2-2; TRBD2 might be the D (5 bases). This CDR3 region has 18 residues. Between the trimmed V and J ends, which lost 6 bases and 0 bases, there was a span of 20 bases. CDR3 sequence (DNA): TGTGCCAGCAGCCCCGGAATCGAGGGTTACGCGAACACCGGGGAGCTGTTTTTT. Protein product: CASSPGIEGYANTGELFF.

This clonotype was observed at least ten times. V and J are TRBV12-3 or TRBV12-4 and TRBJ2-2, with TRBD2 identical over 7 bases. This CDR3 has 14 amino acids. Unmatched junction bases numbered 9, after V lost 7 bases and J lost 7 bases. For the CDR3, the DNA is TGTGCCAGCACCACGGGGGGTATGTTCGGGGAGCTGTTTTTT. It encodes CASTTGGMFGELFF.

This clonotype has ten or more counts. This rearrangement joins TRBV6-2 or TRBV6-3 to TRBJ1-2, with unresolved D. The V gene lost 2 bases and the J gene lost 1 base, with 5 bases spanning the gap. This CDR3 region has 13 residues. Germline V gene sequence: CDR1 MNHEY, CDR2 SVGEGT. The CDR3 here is CASSYGINYGYTF. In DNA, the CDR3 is TGTGCCAGCAGTTACGGGATTAACTATGGCTACACCTTC.

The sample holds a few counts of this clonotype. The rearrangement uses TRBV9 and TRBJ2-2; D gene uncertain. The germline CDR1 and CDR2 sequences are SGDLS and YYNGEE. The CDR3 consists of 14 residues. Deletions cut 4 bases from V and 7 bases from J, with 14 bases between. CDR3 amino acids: CASSPYRSGGELFF. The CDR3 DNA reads TGTGCCAGCAGCCCTTATAGGTCAGGCGGGGAGCTGTTTTTT.